This T cell receptor (beta chain) is from a study of response to subunit inactivated influenza vaccine. This clonotype showed up just a few times. Its antigen is unknown. One entry per CDR3 protein, called by TCRdb with MiXCR from the RT-PCR reads. The profile shows hundreds of thousands of distinct CDR3 sequences, approximately 14% of them singletons. In germline, CDR1 is SGHKS, CDR2 YYEKEE (reference sequence). With 4 bases removed from V and 1 base from J, the gap between germline ends came to 15 bases. This CDR3 is 16 amino acids long. The study, taken as a whole, reports: Each seasonal influenza vaccination, the authors suggested, recruits few new T cells.

This specimen consisted of PBMCs from blood, obtained roughly 12 days after vaccination. The sequence came from a man between 45 and 60 years old who received an inactivated influenza vaccine. This sequence joins TRBV5-5 and TRBJ2-1; perhaps TRBD2 as D (6 bases). The CDR3 loop reads CASSPRSSVSYNEQFF. CDR3 DNA sequence: TGTGCCAGCAGCCCGCGCTCTAGCGTATCCTACAATGAGCAGTTCTTC.